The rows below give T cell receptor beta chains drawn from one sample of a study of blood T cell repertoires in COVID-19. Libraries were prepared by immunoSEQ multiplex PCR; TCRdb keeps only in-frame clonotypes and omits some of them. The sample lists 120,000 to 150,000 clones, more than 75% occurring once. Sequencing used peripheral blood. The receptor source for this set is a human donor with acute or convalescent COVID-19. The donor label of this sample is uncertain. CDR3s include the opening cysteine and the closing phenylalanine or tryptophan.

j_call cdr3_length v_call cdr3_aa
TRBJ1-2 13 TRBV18 CASSGGLTVGYTF
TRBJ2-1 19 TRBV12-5 CASGLVLERDSRTAAEQFF
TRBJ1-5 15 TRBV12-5 CASGLGQADYQPQHF
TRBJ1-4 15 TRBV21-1 CASSRQGTTNEKLFF
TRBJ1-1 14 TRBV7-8 CASSLEGANTEAFF
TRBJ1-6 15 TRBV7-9 CASSLETARNSPLHF
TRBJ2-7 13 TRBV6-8 CASSYSYEGALPF
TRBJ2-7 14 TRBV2 CASSRDSNSYEQYF
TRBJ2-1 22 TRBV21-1 CASNRQGRPGLAGVNSYNEQFF
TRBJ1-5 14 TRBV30 CAWSQAADGQPQHF
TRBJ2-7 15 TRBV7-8 CAIEKTGLRNYEQYF
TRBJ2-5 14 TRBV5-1 CASSFSAGEETQYF
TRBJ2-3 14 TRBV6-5 CASTVGQVGDTQYF
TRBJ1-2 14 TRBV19 CASGREHSNYGYTF